The rows below give T cell receptor beta chains drawn from one sample of a study of CD8 T cells in Susac syndrome. Via MiXCR, TCRdb re-called the immunoSEQ multiplex PCR reads, giving one row per CDR3 protein. The sample yields roughly 200,000 distinct CDR3 sequences, approximately 95% seen once. Source material: CD4+ T cells from PBMCs. The receptors were sampled from a human donor with multiple sclerosis. The CDR3 runs from the conserved cysteine through the conserved F or W. Each record gives: clone size, J gene, D gene, V gene, CDR3 protein, CDR3 DNA. D genes are given only for firm matches. A clone size is listed for some rows: how often the clone was seen (once, few, many), or a class if it is expanded.

>.|TRBJ1-2|.|TRBV29-1
CSATQEFYGYTF
TGCAGCGCTACACAGGAATTCTATGGCTACACCTTC
>.|TRBJ1-1|.|TRBV7-2
CASSFRRGPNTEAFF
TGTGCCAGCAGCTTTCGCAGGGGACCGAACACTGAAGCTTTCTTT
>.|TRBJ1-2|.|TRBV30
CAPRLDPAYYGYTF
TGTGCCCCCAGACTAGATCCGGCGTACTATGGCTACACCTTC
>.|TRBJ1-2|.|TRBV21-1
CASSKGRYYGYTF
TGTGCCAGCAGCAAGGGACGGTACTATGGCTACACCTTC
>.|TRBJ2-1|.|TRBV3-1
CASSQGYRDPPTEQFF
TGTGCCAGCAGCCAGGGTTATCGGGACCCTCCAACCGAGCAGTTCTTC
>.|TRBJ1-1|.|TRBV29-1
CSARGPGNTEAFF
TGCAGCGCCCGGGGGCCGGGGAACACTGAAGCTTTCTTT
>.|TRBJ1-2|.|TRBV30
CAWSVSARSGYTF
TGTGCCTGGAGTGTAAGTGCCAGGAGTGGCTACACCTTC
>.|TRBJ1-2|TRBD1|TRBV3-1
CASSHRGSGYTF
TGTGCCAGCAGCCACAGGGGGTCTGGCTACACCTTC
>.|TRBJ1-2|.|TRBV14
CASSQDRSGSYGYTF
TGTGCCAGCAGCCAAGATCGTTCGGGGAGCTATGGCTACACCTTC
>.|TRBJ1-2|.|TRBV12-3/TRBV12-4
CASRGSEYYGYTF
TGTGCCAGCAGGGGGTCAGAGTACTATGGCTACACCTTC
>.|TRBJ1-6|.|TRBV14
CASSPTVSYNSPLHF
TGTGCCAGCAGCCCGACGGTTTCCTATAATTCACCCCTCCACTTT
>.|TRBJ2-3|TRBD2|TRBV5-4
CASSLKLAGSTDTQYF
TGTGCCAGCAGCTTGAAACTAGCGGGGAGCACAGATACGCAGTATTTT
>.|TRBJ1-1|.|TRBV6-5
CASTPLGVVTEAFF
TGTGCCAGCACCCCGTTGGGGGTTGTCACTGAAGCTTTCTTT
>.|TRBJ1-5|.|TRBV29-1
CSVSWDSNQPQHF
TGCAGCGTTAGTTGGGATAGCAATCAGCCCCAGCATTTT
>.|TRBJ2-2|TRBD1|TRBV30
CAWSTGTGGVTGELFF
TGTGCCTGGAGTACAGGGACAGGGGGCGTCACCGGGGAGCTGTTTTTT
>.|TRBJ2-3|TRBD2|TRBV20-1
CSAPRAGTSGGHSTDTQYF
TGCAGTGCACCCCGAGCCGGGACTAGCGGGGGGCATAGCACAGATACGCAGTATTTT
>.|TRBJ1-1|.|TRBV9
CASSVATVMNTEAFF
TGTGCCAGCAGCGTAGCTACAGTTATGAACACTGAAGCTTTCTTT
>.|TRBJ1-5|.|TRBV2
CASRPDSPGQPQHF
TGTGCCAGCAGGCCAGACAGCCCTGGTCAGCCCCAGCATTTT
>.|TRBJ2-1|TRBD2|TRBV12-5
CASGLVLSGGRDEQFF
TGTGCTAGTGGTTTGGTACTTAGCGGGGGAAGGGATGAGCAGTTCTTC
>.|TRBJ1-2|.|TRBV20-1
CSARDSQATRYGYTF
TGCAGTGCTAGAGACTCCCAGGCTACCCGCTATGGCTACACCTTC
>once|TRBJ2-6|.|TRBV6-5
CASTELRANVLTF
TGTGCCAGCACCGAGTTGAGGGCCAACGTCCTGACTTTC
>.|TRBJ2-3|.|TRBV10-1
CASSGHGSTDTQYF
TGCGCCAGCAGTGGTCACGGAAGCACAGATACGCAGTATTTT
>.|TRBJ1-2|TRBD1|TRBV9
CASSPSTGGAGYTF
TGTGCCAGCAGCCCTAGTACAGGGGGCGCGGGCTACACCTTC
>.|TRBJ2-3|.|TRBV3-1
CASSHQTSTDTQYF
TGTGCCAGCAGCCACCAGACTAGCACAGATACGCAGTATTTT
>.|TRBJ1-1|TRBD1|TRBV6-5
CASSFFPGGQTEAFF
TGTGCCAGCAGTTTCTTTCCAGGGGGCCAGACTGAAGCTTTCTTT
>.|TRBJ1-6|.|TRBV20-1
CSAGWGAGSPLHF
TGCAGTGCTGGATGGGGGGCAGGATCACCCCTCCACTTT
>.|TRBJ2-3|.|TRBV11-2
CASSLVGRADTQYF
TGTGCCAGCAGCTTAGTCGGTAGAGCAGATACGCAGTATTTT
>.|TRBJ1-1|.|TRBV6-5
CASSYSVGWSTEAFF
TGTGCCAGCAGTTACTCAGTCGGATGGAGCACTGAAGCTTTCTTT
>.|TRBJ1-5|.|TRBV15
CATSRGRGLNQPQHF
TGTGCCACCAGCAGAGGGAGAGGTCTCAATCAGCCCCAGCATTTT
>.|TRBJ2-1|.|TRBV12-3/TRBV12-4
CASSPGTPYNEQFF
TGTGCCAGCAGTCCCGGGACTCCGTACAATGAGCAGTTCTTC
>.|TRBJ2-3|TRBD2|TRBV9
CASSVGAGGEYADTQYF
TGTGCCAGCAGCGTAGGGGCGGGGGGCGAGTACGCAGATACGCAGTATTTT
>once|TRBJ2-3|TRBD2|TRBV29-1
CSVAGTSGTDTQYF
TGCAGCGTCGCGGGGACTAGCGGGACAGATACGCAGTATTTT
>once|TRBJ2-3|TRBD2|TRBV28
CASSLPGTSGGPGTQYF
TGTGCCAGCAGTCTCCCCGGGACTAGCGGGGGACCGGGTACGCAGTATTTT
>.|TRBJ2-1|TRBD1|TRBV12-3/TRBV12-4
CASSRTGNSYNEQFF
TGTGCCAGCAGCCGGACAGGGAATTCCTACAATGAGCAGTTCTTC
>.|TRBJ1-5|.|TRBV15
CATSDRRDTSNQPQHF
TGTGCCACCAGTGACCGCCGGGACACAAGCAATCAGCCCCAGCATTTT
>.|TRBJ2-3|TRBD1|TRBV5-4
CASSLESPHGQGADTQYF
TGTGCCAGCAGCTTGGAAAGCCCCCACGGACAGGGGGCTGATACGCAGTATTTT
>.|TRBJ2-4|.|TRBV12-3/TRBV12-4
CASSSAFKNIQYF
TGTGCCAGCAGTTCCGCCTTTAAAAACATTCAGTACTTC
>.|TRBJ2-5|.|TRBV5-1
CASSLDGNPRETQYF
TGCGCCAGCAGCTTGGACGGGAACCCAAGGGAGACCCAGTACTTC
>.|TRBJ2-3|TRBD2|TRBV20-1
CSLNSGNTDTQYF
TGCAGTTTGAATAGCGGGAACACAGATACGCAGTATTTT
>.|TRBJ2-3|.|TRBV5-1
CASSFFRDPSTDTQYF
TGCGCCAGCAGCTTTTTTAGGGACCCTAGCACAGATACGCAGTATTTT
>few|TRBJ2-5|.|TRBV12-3/TRBV12-4
CASRGQQETQYF
TGTGCCAGCAGGGGACAACAAGAGACCCAGTACTTC
>.|TRBJ2-5|TRBD1|TRBV7-8
CASSPRGSETQYF
TGTGCCAGCAGCCCCAGGGGGTCAGAGACCCAGTACTTC
>.|TRBJ1-5|.|TRBV2
CASTALQGNNQPQHF
TGTGCCAGCACTGCCCTTCAGGGTAACAATCAGCCCCAGCATTTT
>once|TRBJ2-4|TRBD1|TRBV5-4
CASSRDSQNIQYF
TGTGCCAGCAGCCGGGACAGCCAAAACATTCAGTACTTC
>.|TRBJ2-7|TRBD1|TRBV11-2
CASSPTGGRNEQYF
TGTGCCAGCAGCCCGACAGGGGGGAGAAACGAGCAGTACTTC
>once|TRBJ2-5|.|TRBV7-2
CASSRDLETQYF
TGTGCCAGCAGCCGGGACCTCGAGACCCAGTACTTC
>.|TRBJ1-2|.|TRBV7-9
CASSHNQGTNGYTF
TGTGCCAGCAGCCACAATCAGGGGACGAATGGCTACACCTTC
>.|TRBJ2-4|TRBD1|TRBV10-3
CATTEDRAIVKNIQYF
TGTGCCACGACAGAGGACAGGGCGATAGTCAAAAACATTCAGTACTTC